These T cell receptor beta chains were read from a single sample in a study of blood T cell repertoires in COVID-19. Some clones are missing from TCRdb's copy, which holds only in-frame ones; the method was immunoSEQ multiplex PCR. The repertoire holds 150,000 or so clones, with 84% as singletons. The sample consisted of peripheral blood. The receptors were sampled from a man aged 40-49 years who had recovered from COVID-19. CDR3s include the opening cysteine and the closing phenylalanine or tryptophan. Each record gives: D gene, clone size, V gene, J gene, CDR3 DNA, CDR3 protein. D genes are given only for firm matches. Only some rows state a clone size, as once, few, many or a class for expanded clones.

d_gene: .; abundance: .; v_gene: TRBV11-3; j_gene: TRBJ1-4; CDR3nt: TGTGCCAGCAGTCAGATCGGGGGGGCGCAAGGTCCGCCCGAAAAACTGTTTTTT; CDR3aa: CASSQIGGAQGPPEKLFF
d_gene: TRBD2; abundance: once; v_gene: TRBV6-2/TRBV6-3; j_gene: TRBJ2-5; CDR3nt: TGTGCCAGCAGTTACACTAGCGGGGGACAAAGGGAGACCCAGTACTTC; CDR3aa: CASSYTSGGQRETQYF
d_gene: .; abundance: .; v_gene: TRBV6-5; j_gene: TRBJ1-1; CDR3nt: TGTGCCAGCAGTTACTCCGGACTGCGGGGTTCTGAAGCTTTCTTT; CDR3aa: CASSYSGLRGSEAFF
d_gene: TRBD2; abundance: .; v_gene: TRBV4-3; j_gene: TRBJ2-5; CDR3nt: TGCGCCAGCAGCCGGGGCAAGGTAGCGGGGGGGCAGGAGACCCAGTACTTC; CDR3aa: CASSRGKVAGGQETQYF
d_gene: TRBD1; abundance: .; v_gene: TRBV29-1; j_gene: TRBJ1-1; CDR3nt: TGCAGCGTTGAAGGGTATCAGGGGGACACTGAAGCTTTCTTT; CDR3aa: CSVEGYQGDTEAFF
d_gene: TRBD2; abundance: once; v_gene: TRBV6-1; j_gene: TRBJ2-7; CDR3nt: TGTGCCAGCAGTGACGAACCAGGGAGACAGCGGGAGGCCCCCTACGAGCAGTACTTC; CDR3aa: CASSDEPGRQREAPYEQYF
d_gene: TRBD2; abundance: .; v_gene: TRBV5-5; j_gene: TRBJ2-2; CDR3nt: TGTGCCAGCAGCCCCGGCGGGGGCGGGGAGCTGTTTTTT; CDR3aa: CASSPGGGGELFF
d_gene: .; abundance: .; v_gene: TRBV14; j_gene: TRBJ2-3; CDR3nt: TGTGCCAGCAGCCAAGTGGGTTGGATCACGGGGTTGGATACGCAGTATTTT; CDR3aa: CASSQVGWITGLDTQYF
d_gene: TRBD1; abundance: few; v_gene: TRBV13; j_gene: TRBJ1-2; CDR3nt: TGTGCCAGCAGCACCAGACAGGGAAACTACACCTTC; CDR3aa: CASSTRQGNYTF
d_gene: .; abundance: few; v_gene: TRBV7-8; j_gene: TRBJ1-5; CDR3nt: TGTGCCAGCAGCTTCGTGGCCGGGGGGAATCAGCCCCAGCATTTT; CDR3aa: CASSFVAGGNQPQHF
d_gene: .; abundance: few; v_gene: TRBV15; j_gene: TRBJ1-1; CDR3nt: TGTGCCACCAGCAGAGATGGGAAAGGGCCAGGGGCTTTCTTT; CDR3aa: CATSRDGKGPGAFF
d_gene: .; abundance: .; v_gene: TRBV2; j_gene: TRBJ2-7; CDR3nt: TGTGCCAGCAGACTAAGGGACATGGCCTACGAGCAGTACTTC; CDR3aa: CASRLRDMAYEQYF
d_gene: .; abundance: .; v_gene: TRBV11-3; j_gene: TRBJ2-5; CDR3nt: TGTGCCAGCAGCTTAGTCCAAGGAGGGCAAGAGACCCAGTACTTC; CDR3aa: CASSLVQGGQETQYF
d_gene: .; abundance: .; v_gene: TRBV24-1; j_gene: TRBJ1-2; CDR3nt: TGTGCCACCAGTGATGCTGAAGAGAATGGCTACACCTTC; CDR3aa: CATSDAEENGYTF
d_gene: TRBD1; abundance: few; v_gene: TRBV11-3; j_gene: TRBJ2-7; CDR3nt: TGTGCCAGCAGCTTCCGGGGGCAGGGGGCTATCTCCTACGAGCAGTACTTC; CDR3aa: CASSFRGQGAISYEQYF
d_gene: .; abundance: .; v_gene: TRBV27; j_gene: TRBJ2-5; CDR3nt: TGTGCCAGCAAGGACGGGGGAGAGACCCAGTACTTC; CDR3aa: CASKDGGETQYF
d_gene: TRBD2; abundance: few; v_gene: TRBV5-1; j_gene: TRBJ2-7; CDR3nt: TGCGCCAGCAGCTTTTGGCCCGCGGGAGGATTATACTCCTACGAGCAGTACTTC; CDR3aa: CASSFWPAGGLYSYEQYF
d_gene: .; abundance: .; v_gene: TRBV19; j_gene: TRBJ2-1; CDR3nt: TGTGCCAGTAGAATCGGCAATGAGCAGTTCTTC; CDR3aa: CASRIGNEQFF
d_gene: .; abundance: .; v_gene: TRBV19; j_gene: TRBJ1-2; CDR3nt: TGTGCCAGTAGTATAGATTTGAGGGTTGCGGGCTATGGCTACACCTTC; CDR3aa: CASSIDLRVAGYGYTF
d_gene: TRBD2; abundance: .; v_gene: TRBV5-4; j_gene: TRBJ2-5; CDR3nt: TGTGCCAGCAGCTTGATGCTAGCGGGAGCGGAGACCCAGTACTTC; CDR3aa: CASSLMLAGAETQYF
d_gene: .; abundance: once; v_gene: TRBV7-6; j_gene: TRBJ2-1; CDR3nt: TGTGCCAGCAGCTTAGGTAGCGGTGTCGAGCAGTTCTTC; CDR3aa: CASSLGSGVEQFF
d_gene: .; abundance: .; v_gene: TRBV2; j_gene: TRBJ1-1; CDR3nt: TGTGCCAGCAGTGAAGGGGGAGGTGAAGCTTTCTTT; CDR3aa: CASSEGGGEAFF
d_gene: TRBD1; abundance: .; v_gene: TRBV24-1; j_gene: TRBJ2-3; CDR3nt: TGTGCCACCAGTACAGGGGGCCGCGCAGATACGCAGTATTTT; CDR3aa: CATSTGGRADTQYF
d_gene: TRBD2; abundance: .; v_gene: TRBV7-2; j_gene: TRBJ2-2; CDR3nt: TGTGCCAGCAGCTCGAGAGCGCTAGCGGGAGCTTCCGGGGAGCTGTTTTTT; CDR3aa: CASSSRALAGASGELFF
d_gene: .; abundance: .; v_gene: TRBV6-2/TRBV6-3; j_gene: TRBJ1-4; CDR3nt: TGTGCCAGCAGTTCGGGACTAATGGGTGAAAAACTGTTTTTT; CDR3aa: CASSSGLMGEKLFF
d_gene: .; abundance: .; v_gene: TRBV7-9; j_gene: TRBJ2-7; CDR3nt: TGTGCCAGCAGCTTAGGGCAAGGGGTCTACGAGCAGTACTTC; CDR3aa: CASSLGQGVYEQYF
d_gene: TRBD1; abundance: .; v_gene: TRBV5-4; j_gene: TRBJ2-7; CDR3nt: TGTGCCAGCAGCCTCGCCAACAGGGGGGAGCAGTACTTC; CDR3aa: CASSLANRGEQYF
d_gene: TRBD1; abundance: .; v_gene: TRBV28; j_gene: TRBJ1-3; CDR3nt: TGTGCCAGCAGATCGGGGACAGGCTCTGGAAACACCATATATTTT; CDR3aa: CASRSGTGSGNTIYF
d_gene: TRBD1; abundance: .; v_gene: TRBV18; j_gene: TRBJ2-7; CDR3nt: TGTGCCAGCTCAGCCGGGACAGCCAACTACGAGCAGTACTTC; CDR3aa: CASSAGTANYEQYF
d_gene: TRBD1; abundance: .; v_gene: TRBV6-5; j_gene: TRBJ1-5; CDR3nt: TGTGCCAGCAGGCCAGGGGGCGCAGGTCAGCCCCAGCATTTT; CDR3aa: CASRPGGAGQPQHF
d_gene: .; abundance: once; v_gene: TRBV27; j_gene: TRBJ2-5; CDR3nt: TGTGCCAGCAGTTTAGGCCAGAGGCAAGAGACCCAGTACTTC; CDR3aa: CASSLGQRQETQYF